The rows below give T cell receptor beta chains drawn from one sample of a study of cytomegalovirus exposure and HLA in healthy donors. Clones were read by immunoSEQ multiplex PCR, and TCRdb kept only the in-frame ones, dropping some. This table holds almost 75,000 clones, 85% found once. What was sequenced was PBMCs. These receptors were taken from a man between 25 and 39 years old in good health and CMV-seronegative. Both conserved end residues are part of each CDR3. D genes are given only for firm matches. A row's size may be missing; if present it is once, few, many or a size class.

clone_size j_call v_call d_call cdr3_nt cdr3_aa
- TRBJ2-1 TRBV19 TRBD2 TGTGCCAGTAGTATTTCGGCTAGCGGGAGGTGGAATGAGCAGTTCTTC CASSISASGRWNEQFF
- TRBJ1-4 TRBV7-9 TRBD1 TGTGCCAGCAGCTCCGAAAGGACAGGGGGGCTTGCAACTAATGAAAAACTGTTTTTT CASSSERTGGLATNEKLFF
- TRBJ2-5 TRBV5-1 - TGCGCCAGCAGCTCCAGGGTCCAAAAAGAGACCCAGTACTTC CASSSRVQKETQYF
- TRBJ1-2 TRBV5-6 TRBD1 TGTGCCAGCAGCTCCTATGACAGGGGCGCTAACTATGGCTACACCTTC CASSSYDRGANYGYTF
- TRBJ2-3 TRBV7-2 - TGTGCCAGCTCAGGGAGCACAGATACGCAGTATTTT CASSGSTDTQYF
- TRBJ1-1 TRBV5-1 TRBD1 TGCGCCAGCAGCTTCGTGACAGGGGGCACTGAAGCTTTCTTT CASSFVTGGTEAFF
- TRBJ2-5 TRBV12-5 - TGTGCTAGTGGTTACGGAGAGACCCAGTACTTC CASGYGETQYF
- TRBJ2-4 TRBV19 TRBD2 TGTGCCAGTAGTATAGGGCTAGCGGGAGGTCCGTACTTC CASSIGLAGGPYF
- TRBJ2-1 TRBV15 TRBD1 TGTGCCACCAGCGGAACCCGGACAGGGGCGTTGAATGAGCAGTTCTTC CATSGTRTGALNEQFF
- TRBJ2-7 TRBV7-6 TRBD1 TGTGCCAGCAGCTTAACCGGGACAGCCTACGAGCAGTACTTC CASSLTGTAYEQYF
- TRBJ2-7 TRBV5-8 - TGTGCCAGCAGCCAAAGGAGGATTTTC CASSQRRIF
few TRBJ1-2 TRBV7-2 TRBD1 TGTGCCAGCAGCCGATCCGGGACAGATAACTATGGCTACACCTTC CASSRSGTDNYGYTF
- TRBJ2-2 TRBV10-3 - TGTGCCATCCGGGACACACACACCGGGGAGCTGTTTTTT CAIRDTHTGELFF
few TRBJ2-1 TRBV7-2 TRBD2 TGTGCCAGCAGCATCCGACTAGCGGGGGAAACCTACAATGAGCAGTTCTTC CASSIRLAGETYNEQFF
few TRBJ1-3 TRBV7-9 TRBD1 TGTGCCAGCAGCTTAGGAGTGACAGGGGGAAACACCATATATTTT CASSLGVTGGNTIYF
- TRBJ2-2 TRBV4-2 TRBD1 TGTGCCAGCAGCCAAGAGAGGGGGCGAAATACCGGGGAGCTGTTTTTT CASSQERGRNTGELFF
- TRBJ2-1 TRBV7-7 TRBD2 TGTGCCAGCAGCGCCGCCGCGGCGGGAGGATACAATGAGCAGTTCTTC CASSAAAAGGYNEQFF
- TRBJ1-3 TRBV7-9 - TGTGCCAGCAGCCAGGGCGTTGGTGGCGCAGCCCAAACTGGAAACACCATATATTTT CASSQGVGGAAQTGNTIYF
- TRBJ1-2 TRBV7-2 TRBD1 TGTGCCAGCAGCCCGGACAGGCAGAACTATGGCTACACCTTC CASSPDRQNYGYTF
- TRBJ1-2 TRBV4-2 - TGTGCCAGCAGCCAAGGGACAGTCTATGGCTACACCTTC CASSQGTVYGYTF
- TRBJ1-2 TRBV27 - TGTGCCAGCAGGCTTGAGGGAGGCATTACTAGTGGCTACACCTTC CASRLEGGITSGYTF
- TRBJ2-7 TRBV5-1 TRBD1 TGCGCCAGCAGCTTGGAGGGGACAGTCTCCTACGAGCAGTACTTC CASSLEGTVSYEQYF
- TRBJ2-1 TRBV30 - TGTGCCTGGCGCCCCCTCGAGAATGAGCAGTTCTTC CAWRPLENEQFF
- TRBJ1-5 TRBV5-8 TRBD1 TGTGCCAGCAGTGCTGGACAGGGGGAGTATCATCAGCCCCAGCATTTT CASSAGQGEYHQPQHF
- TRBJ2-2 TRBV29-1 TRBD1 TGCAGCGTTAGAGAAGGGGGCGACACCGGGGAGCTGTTTTTT CSVREGGDTGELFF
once TRBJ2-4 TRBV30 - TGTGCCTGGAGTGTACGGTTGGGTCAGGGCATTCAGTACTTC CAWSVRLGQGIQYF
once TRBJ2-5 TRBV19 TRBD1 TGTGCCAGTAGTGATCAGGGGGCAGGAGAGACCCAGTACTTC CASSDQGAGETQYF
few TRBJ1-2 TRBV9 - TGTGCCAGCAGCGTAGGGTCTGGGGGGGATAACTATGGCTACACCTTC CASSVGSGGDNYGYTF
once TRBJ2-1 TRBV4-2 TRBD1 TGTGCCAGCAGCCAAGTGGGACAGGGGGACAATGAGCAGTTCTTC CASSQVGQGDNEQFF
- TRBJ2-7 TRBV7-2 TRBD1 TGTGCCAGCAGCTCCTGGACAGGGACCTACGAGCAGTACTTC CASSSWTGTYEQYF
- TRBJ2-5 TRBV14 - TGTGCCAGCAGCCACGGAGCAGGGGTATTGCACCAAGAGACCCAGTACTTC CASSHGAGVLHQETQYF
once TRBJ1-5 TRBV18 - TGTGCCAGCTCACTAGGACTTAACGGTCAGCCCCAGCATTTT CASSLGLNGQPQHF
few TRBJ1-2 TRBV11-2 - TGTGCCAGCAGCTTACTACAGGGAGCGGCCCATGGCTACACCTTC CASSLLQGAAHGYTF
- TRBJ1-2 TRBV28 TRBD1 TGTGCCAGCAGGGGGACAGGGGAAGGCTACACCTTC CASRGTGEGYTF
once TRBJ1-1 TRBV27 TRBD1 TGTGCCAGCAGCACCGTCGGACAGGCTACGGTGAACACTGAAGCTTTCTTT CASSTVGQATVNTEAFF
- TRBJ2-1 TRBV11-3 TRBD2 TGTGCCAGCAGCCATTCTATAGCGGGAGCTCGGAGCAATGAGCAGTTCTTC CASSHSIAGARSNEQFF
once TRBJ1-5 TRBV6-1 TRBD1 TGTGCCAGCAGTGCGACAGGGGCAGGTCAGCCCCAGCATTTT CASSATGAGQPQHF
- TRBJ1-4 TRBV7-2 TRBD1 TGTGCCAGCAGCCCCCGGACAGGGTATAATGAAAAACTGTTTTTT CASSPRTGYNEKLFF
- TRBJ1-4 TRBV2 - TGTGCCAGCAGCCCCTGGAGCATCAATGAAAAACTGTTTTTT CASSPWSINEKLFF
- TRBJ2-7 TRBV30 - TGTGCCTGGAGTGAACAGGTGGTATACGAGCAGTACTTC CAWSEQVVYEQYF
- TRBJ1-1 TRBV18 - TGTGCCAGCTCACCAATCAGGGACTTGGACACTGAAGCTTTCTTT CASSPIRDLDTEAFF
- TRBJ2-1 TRBV19 TRBD1 TGTGCCAGTAGTATTGGGGACAGATACAATGAGCAGTTCTTC CASSIGDRYNEQFF
- TRBJ1-3 TRBV27 TRBD1 TGTGCCAGCAGTCCACTGGACAGGTCTGGAAACACCATATATTTT CASSPLDRSGNTIYF